Following are 7 T cell receptor beta chains from one sample sequenced in a study of cytomegalovirus exposure and HLA in healthy donors. Assay used: immunoSEQ multiplex PCR; TCRdb lists only in-frame clones, some missing. The profile shows about 70,000 clones, around 94% of them singletons. Specimen: PBMCs. All receptors derive from a man younger than 35 in good health and CMV-seropositive.

This chain links TRBV19 with TRBJ2-1; 7 nucleotides agree with TRBD2. The CDR3 length is 14 residues. The V segment lost 7 bases and the J segment 8 bases; nucleotides outside the gene matches: 11. Germline loops: CDR1 LNHDA, CDR2 SQIVND (reference sequence). The CDR3 coding sequence is TGTGCCAGTAATCTCGGCGGGAGCGGAGATGAGCAGTTCTTC. Translated, it gives CASNLGGSGDEQFF.

V usage is TRBV7-3 and J usage is TRBJ2-2; 7 bases fit TRBD1. The germline gives CDR1 SGHTA, CDR2 FQGTGA. J was trimmed by 4 bases and V by 5 bases; bases with no gene match: 7. This CDR3 is 15 amino acids long. CDR3 in amino acids: CASSATGQVTGELFF. The DNA of the CDR3 is TGTGCCAGCAGCGCAACCGGACAGGTCACCGGGGAGCTGTTTTTT.

This sequence joins TRBV2 and TRBJ1-1, with 9 bases identical to TRBD1. Unmatched junction bases numbered 7, after V lost 6 bases and J lost 5 bases. The CDR3 totals 14 residues. The germline gives CDR1 SNHLY, CDR2 FYNNEI. The CDR3 sequence: CASRWDREETEAFF. The DNA for the CDR3 is TGTGCCAGCAGGTGGGACAGGGAAGAAACTGAAGCTTTCTTT.

This chain links TRBV4-2 with TRBJ1-2; 11 bases line up with TRBD1. Per germline, CDR1 LGHNA and CDR2 YNFKEQ. The CDR3 length is 17 residues. The V segment lost 1 base and the J segment 0 bases; nucleotides outside the gene matches: 4. CDR3 in amino acids: CASSQVGQGVANYGYTF. CDR3 DNA sequence: TGTGCCAGCAGCCAAGTGGGACAGGGGGTAGCTAACTATGGCTACACCTTC.

The V and J genes are TRBV5-1 and TRBJ2-3; D might be TRBD1 (6 bases). The length of the CDR3 is 14 residues. Trimming took off 0 bases at V and 4 bases at J, with 9 bases between the two ends. Germline loops: CDR1 SGHRS, CDR2 YFSETQ. CDR3 sequence (DNA): TGCGCCAGCAGCTTGGGTGGGGGCTCAGATACGCAGTATTTT. It translates to CASSLGGGSDTQYF.

This rearrangement joins TRBV4-1 to TRBJ2-1, with 11 bases fitting TRBD2. With V trimmed by 5 bases and J by 7 bases, 7 bases remained unmatched. CDR1 is MGHRA, CDR2 YSYEKL, per germline. CDR3 length: 15 amino acids. CDR3 coding DNA: TGCGCCAGCAGCATCCGACTAGCGGGAATGAATGAGCAGTTCTTC. Its protein product is CASSIRLAGMNEQFF.

This chain links TRBV28 with TRBJ2-2, with 13 bases matching TRBD2. The CDR3 has 18 residues. Germline lookup yields CDR1 MDHEN and CDR2 SYDVKM. V dropped 2 bases and J dropped 1; count of bases not matched to a gene: 4. The CDR3 loop reads CASSLGLAGERNTGELFF. The CDR3 region has the DNA TGTGCCAGCAGTTTAGGACTAGCGGGAGAGCGGAACACCGGGGAGCTGTTTTTT.